A single sample is the source of the 14 T cell receptor beta chains below, sequenced in a study of T cells after yellow fever vaccination. Each CDR3 protein is one row after TCRdb ran MiXCR on the 5' RACE reads. The sample lists 200,000 to 300,000 distinct CDR3 sequences; around 6.7% were seen once. The sample in question was CD4+ T cells sorted from PBMCs, obtained on the day of the yellow fever booster vaccination. The origin of the receptors is a man aged 25-45 years who received the YFV17D yellow fever vaccine.

This clonotype was seen many times. The chain carries TRBV29-1 and TRBJ2-3; no reliable D call. V lost 0 bases and J 4 bases, leaving 8 bases between the germline ends. The CDR3 is 13 residues long. CDR1 SQVTM and CDR2 ANQGSEA come from the germline V gene. Here the CDR3 DNA reads TGCAGCGTTGAAGATTTCGGAGCAGATACGCAGTATTTT. It is translated as CSVEDFGADTQYF.

The chain carries TRBV7-8 and TRBJ2-7, with D tentatively TRBD2 (7 bases). This CDR3 has 15 amino acids. Germline lookup yields CDR1 SGHVS and CDR2 FQNEAQ. V lost 1 base and J lost 1, with 11 bases in between. The CDR3 coding sequence is TGTGCCAGCAGCTTAGTGGGGGGGCAGTCCTACGAGCAGTACTTC. Translation gives CASSLVGGQSYEQYF. Using reference TRBV7-8 and TRBJ2-7 for the parts outside the CDR3, the full variable domain is GAGVSQSPRYKVAKRGQDVALRCDPISGHVSLFWYQQALGQGPEFLTYFQNEAQLDKSGLPSDRFFAERPEGSVSTLKIQRTQQEDSAVYLCASSLVGGQSYEQYFGPGTRLTVT.

This clonotype showed up just a few times. This chain connects TRBV27 to TRBJ2-1, with 11 bases aligning to TRBD1. From germline, CDR1 is MNHEY and CDR2 SMNVEV (reference sequence). This CDR3 is built from 14 residues. V was pared by 7 bases and J by 7 bases, with 6 bases of the junction left unmatched. The CDR3 protein is CASIGQGARNEQFF. In DNA, the CDR3 is TGTGCCAGCATCGGACAGGGGGCTAGGAATGAGCAGTTCTTC.

V and J are TRBV28 and TRBJ1-6; D may be TRBD1 (6 bases). The CDR3 runs 11 residues. CDR1 and CDR2 from the germline V gene are MDHEN and SYDVKM. Trimming cost V 3 bases and J 16 bases, with 10 bases left between them. The CDR3 here is CASSFTDRLHF. CDR3 sequence (DNA): TGTGCCAGCAGTTTTACGGACAGACTCCACTTT.

This clonotype was detected ten times or more. This rearrangement joins TRBV30 to TRBJ2-1; D call uncertain. Trimming removed 4 bases from V and 6 bases from J, with 10 bases in between. The CDR3 is 12 residues long. Germline loops: CDR1 GTSNPN, CDR2 SVGIG (reference sequence). This chain's CDR3 is CAWNRMTNEQFF. DNA of the CDR3: TGTGCCTGGAACCGTATGACCAATGAGCAGTTCTTC.

This clonotype was found once. One base away lies a much larger clone, so this may be a sequencing read error. The chain uses TRBV20-1 and TRBJ1-4; D is undetermined. V was trimmed by 3 bases and J by 3 bases, leaving 5 bases between them. The CDR3 contains 12 residues. CDR1 and CDR2 from the germline V gene are DFQATT and SNEGSKA (reference sequence). Here the CDR3 reads CSASQSNEKLFF. The CDR3 nucleotides are TGCAGTGCTAGTCAGTCTAATGAAAAACTGTTTTTT.

At least ten counts were recorded for this clonotype. This chain uses TRBV7-2 with TRBJ1-1, with TRBD1 identical over 9 bases. The CDR3 has 15 amino acids. The germline CDR1 and CDR2 sequences are SGHTA and FQGNSA. V shed 5 bases and J 6 bases; nucleotides not matched to a gene: 10. The CDR3 is CASSKTGGRLAEAFF. The CDR3 region has the DNA TGTGCCAGCAGCAAGACAGGGGGTCGACTCGCTGAAGCTTTCTTT.

The chain is built from TRBV12-3 or TRBV12-4 and TRBJ1-6; D is unresolved. The V end was cut by 1 base, the J end by 7 bases, with 8 bases between. This CDR3 comprises 14 residues. This CDR3 reads CASSLEGPNSPLHF. DNA for the CDR3: TGTGCCAGCAGTTTAGAAGGGCCCAATTCACCCCTCCACTTT.

The V and J genes are TRBV5-5 and TRBJ2-5; the D is unclear. CDR1 is SGHKS, CDR2 YYEKEE, per germline (reference sequence). This CDR3 is built from 16 residues. Trimming removed 2 bases from V and 4 bases from J, with 18 bases in between. CDR3 region: CASSFVVTAVGETQYF. CDR3 sequence (DNA): TGTGCCAGCAGCTTCGTGGTAACGGCAGTGGGAGAGACCCAGTACTTC. The entire variable domain, with the rest obtained from reference TRBV5-5 and TRBJ2-5, is as follows: DAGVTQSPTHLIKTRGQQVTLRCSPISGHKSVSWYQQVLGQGPQFIFQYYEKEERGRGNFPDRFSARQFPNYSSELNVNALLLGDSALYLCASSFVVTAVGETQYFGPGTRLLVL.

The table lists this clonotype with many counts. J is TRBJ2-2 and V is TRBV7-6; perhaps D is TRBD1 or TRBD2 (7 bases each). V lost 0 bases and J lost 6, with 14 bases in between. This CDR3 is 16 amino acids long. Germline CDR1 reads SGHVS; CDR2 reads FNYEAQ. CDR3 coding DNA: TGTGCCAGCAGCTTAGCGAACAGGGGAGGGTCCGGGGAGCTGTTTTTT. It is translated as CASSLANRGGSGELFF.

This clonotype has a count of ten or more. CDR3 loop: CAWSTETSGRAGELFF. As DNA, the CDR3 is TGTGCCTGGAGTACCGAGACTAGCGGGAGAGCCGGGGAGCTGTTTTTT. This rearrangement joins TRBV30 to TRBJ2-2, with 12 bases lining up with TRBD2. The germline CDR1 and CDR2 sequences are GTSNPN and SVGIG (reference sequence). The trim removed 2 bases at V and 6 bases at J, leaving 7 bases unmatched. The CDR3 is 16 residues long.

The J gene is TRBJ2-7, the V gene TRBV7-2, with D possibly matching TRBD1 (6 bases). The length of the CDR3 is 15 residues. In germline, CDR1 is SGHTA, CDR2 FQGNSA. V was pared by 0 bases and J by 2 bases, with 11 bases between. The CDR3 here is CASSLAGTRAYEQYF. CDR3 sequence (DNA): TGTGCCAGCAGCTTAGCCGGGACACGAGCCTACGAGCAGTACTTC.

Ten or more counts support this clonotype. The J gene is TRBJ2-5, the V gene TRBV11-2; 9 bases are a match to TRBD2. The CDR3 runs 17 residues. V was pared by 1 base and J by 6 bases, with 12 bases of the junction left unmatched. Germline lookup yields CDR1 SGHAT and CDR2 FQNNGV. The CDR3 region has the DNA TGTGCCAGCAGCTTAGTCCAGGGACTAGCTGACGGCAAGACCCAGTACTTC. Residues: CASSLVQGLADGKTQYF.

This clonotype was seen at least ten times. Its ends do not fully match the called genes, so a read error is possible. The chain uses TRBV12-3 or TRBV12-4 and TRBJ2-1; tentatively, D is TRBD2 (5 bases). The CDR3 has 16 amino acids. The CDR3 DNA reads as TGTGCCAGCGTTCTCAACAGCGGTGGTGGATACAGTGAGCAGTTCTTC. This sequence encodes CASVLNSGGGYSEQFF.